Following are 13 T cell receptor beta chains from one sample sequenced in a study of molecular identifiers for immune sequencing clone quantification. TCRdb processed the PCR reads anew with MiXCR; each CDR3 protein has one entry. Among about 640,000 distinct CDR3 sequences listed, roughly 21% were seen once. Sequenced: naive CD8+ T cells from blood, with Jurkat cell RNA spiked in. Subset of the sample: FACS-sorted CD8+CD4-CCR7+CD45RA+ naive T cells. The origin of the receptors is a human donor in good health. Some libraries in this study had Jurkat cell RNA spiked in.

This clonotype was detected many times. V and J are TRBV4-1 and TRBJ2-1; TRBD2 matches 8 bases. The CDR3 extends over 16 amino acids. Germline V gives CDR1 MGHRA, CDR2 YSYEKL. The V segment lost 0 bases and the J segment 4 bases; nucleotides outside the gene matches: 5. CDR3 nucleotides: TGCGCCAGCAGCCAAGATCCGGGACTAGGTTACAATGAGCAGTTCTTC. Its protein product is CASSQDPGLGYNEQFF.

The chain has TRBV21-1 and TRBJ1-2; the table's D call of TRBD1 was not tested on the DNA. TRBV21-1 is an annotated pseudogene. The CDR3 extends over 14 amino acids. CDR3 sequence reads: CASSTQDRGDGYTF. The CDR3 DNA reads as TGTGCCAGCAGCACACAAGACAGGGGAGATGGCTACACCTTC.

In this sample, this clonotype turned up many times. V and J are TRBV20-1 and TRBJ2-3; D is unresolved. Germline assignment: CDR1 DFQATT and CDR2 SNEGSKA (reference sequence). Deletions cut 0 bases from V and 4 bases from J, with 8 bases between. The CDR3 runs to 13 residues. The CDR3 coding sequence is TGCAGTGCTAGAGACGTGCGTGCAGATACGCAGTATTTT. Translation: CSARDVRADTQYF.

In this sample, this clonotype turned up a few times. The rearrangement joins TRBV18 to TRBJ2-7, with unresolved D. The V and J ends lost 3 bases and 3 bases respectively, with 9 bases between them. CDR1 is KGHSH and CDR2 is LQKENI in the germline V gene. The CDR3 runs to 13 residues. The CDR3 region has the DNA TGTGCCAGCTCACCGCCATCCAACTACGAGCAGTACTTC. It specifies CASSPPSNYEQYF.

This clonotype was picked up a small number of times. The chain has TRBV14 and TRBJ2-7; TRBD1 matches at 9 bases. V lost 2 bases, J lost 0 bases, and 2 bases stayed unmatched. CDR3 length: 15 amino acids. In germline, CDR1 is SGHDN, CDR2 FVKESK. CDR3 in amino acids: CASSQLQGASYEQYF. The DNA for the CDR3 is TGTGCCAGCAGCCAATTACAGGGGGCCTCCTACGAGCAGTACTTC.

The CDR3 sequence: CASTAGDPGWVNEQFF. In nucleotides, the CDR3 is TGTGCCAGCACCGCAGGGGATCCGGGGTGGGTCAATGAGCAGTTCTTC. The gene calls are TRBV12-3 or TRBV12-4 and TRBJ2-1; D may be TRBD1 (6 bases). V lost 7 bases, J lost 6 bases, and 22 bases lay in between. The CDR3 is 16 residues long.

For the CDR3, the DNA is TGTGCCAGCAGTGCCGCGCGGAGCCGGGACAGGGGCAGAGGGGAGCTGTTTTTT. Its translation is CASSAARSRDRGRGELFF. V is TRBV28 and J is TRBJ2-2, with 10 bases identical to TRBD1. The germline gives CDR1 MDHEN, CDR2 SYDVKM. V gave up 5 bases and J gave up 8 bases; unmatched junction bases: 17. The CDR3 spans 18 residues.

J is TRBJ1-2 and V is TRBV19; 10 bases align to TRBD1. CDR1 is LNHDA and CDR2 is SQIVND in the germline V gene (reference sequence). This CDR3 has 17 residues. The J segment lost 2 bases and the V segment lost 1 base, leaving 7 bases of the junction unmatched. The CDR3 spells CASSIGQGASWNYGYTF. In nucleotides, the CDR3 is TGTGCCAGTAGTATAGGACAGGGGGCTTCTTGGAACTATGGCTACACCTTC.

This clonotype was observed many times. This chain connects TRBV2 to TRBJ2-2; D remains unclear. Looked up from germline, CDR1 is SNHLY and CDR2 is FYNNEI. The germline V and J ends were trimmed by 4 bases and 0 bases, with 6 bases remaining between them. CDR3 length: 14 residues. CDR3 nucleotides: TGTGCCAGCAGTGCTGGGGCGAACACCGGGGAGCTGTTTTTT. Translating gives CASSAGANTGELFF. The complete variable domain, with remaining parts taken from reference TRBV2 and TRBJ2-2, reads EPEVTQTPSHQVTQMGQEVILRCVPISNHLYFYWYRQILGQKVEFLVSFYNNEISEKSEIFDDQFSVERPDGSNFTLKIRSTKLEDSAMYFCASSAGANTGELFFGEGSRLTVL.

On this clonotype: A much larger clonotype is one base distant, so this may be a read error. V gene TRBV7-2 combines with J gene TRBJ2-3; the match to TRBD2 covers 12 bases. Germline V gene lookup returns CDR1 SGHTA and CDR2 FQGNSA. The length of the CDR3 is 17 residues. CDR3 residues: CASSLITSGGFADTRYF. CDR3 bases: TGTGCCAGCAGCTTAATAACTAGCGGGGGGTTCGCAGATACGCGGTATTTT.

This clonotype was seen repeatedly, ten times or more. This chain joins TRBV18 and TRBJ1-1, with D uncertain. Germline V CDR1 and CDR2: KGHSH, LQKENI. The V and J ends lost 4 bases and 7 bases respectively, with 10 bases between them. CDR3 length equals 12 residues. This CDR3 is CASSHVGGEAFF. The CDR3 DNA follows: TGTGCCAGCTCACATGTAGGTGGTGAAGCTTTCTTT.

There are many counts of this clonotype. CDR3 amino acids: CASSLWRSEQYF. For the CDR3, the DNA is TGTGCCAGCAGCTTGTGGAGGTCCGAGCAGTACTTC. V and J are TRBV5-6 and TRBJ2-7; D might be TRBD2 (5 bases). The CDR3 is made up of 12 amino acids. V was cut by 1 base and J by 6 bases, with 8 bases left in between. Germline CDR1 reads SGHDT; CDR2 reads YYEEEE. Together with reference TRBV5-6 and TRBJ2-7, the CDR3 gives the full variable domain: DAGVTQSPTHLIKTRGQQVTLRCSPKSGHDTVSWYQQALGQGPQFIFQYYEEEERQRGNFPDRFSGHQFPNYSSELNVNALLLGDSALYLCASSLWRSEQYFGPGTRLTVT.

CDR3 sequence: CASSYARGVAKNIQYF. In nucleotides, the CDR3 is TGTGCCAGCAGCTACGCGCGAGGGGTGGCCAAAAACATTCAGTACTTC. The chain recombines TRBV11-3 with TRBJ2-4; perhaps D is TRBD1 or TRBD2 (5 bases each). The CDR3 is made up of 16 amino acids. Germline loops: CDR1 SGHNT, CDR2 YENEEA. V gave up 4 bases and J gave up 1 base, with 14 bases separating them.